The 6 T cell receptor beta chains presented below share a single source sample, sequenced in a study of regulatory T cells. General study findings and limits: In CD3G-deficient patients, conventional CD4+ T cells were enriched for hydrophobic CDR3 residues at positions 6 and 7.

The primer mix had 52 TRBV and 13 TRBJ primers. The method was immunoSEQ multiplex PCR; TCRdb's version includes in-frame clones alone and lacks a portion of them. The data hold approximately 31,000 clones, with approximately 93% observed a single time. What these receptors recognize is not known. Sequences were obtained from conventional CD4+ T cells sorted from blood. The receptors originated from a child aged 2-15 years with CD3G deficiency.

This clone was counted a single time. The rearrangement joins TRBV5-1 to TRBJ2-3; 11 positions match TRBD2. Germline CDR1 SGHRS, CDR2 YFSETQ. V was clipped by 0 bases and J by 6 bases; unmatched bases: 3. The CDR3 loop spans 15 amino acids. The CDR3 spells CASSLVAGGMDTQYF. In nucleotides, the CDR3 is TGCGCCAGCAGCTTGGTAGCGGGAGGGATGGATACGCAGTATTTT.

The rearrangement links TRBV6-1 to TRBJ2-7, with unresolved D. The CDR3 sequence is 15 residues long. V dropped 5 bases and J dropped 0 bases, with 14 bases sitting between them. Germline loops: CDR1 MNHNS, CDR2 SASEGT. CDR3 loop: CASSHELLSSYEQYF. CDR3 in DNA: TGTGCCAGCAGTCACGAGCTGCTGAGCTCCTACGAGCAGTACTTC.

V is TRBV10-3 and J is TRBJ2-7, with D possibly matching TRBD1 (5 bases). Germline loops: CDR1 ENHRY, CDR2 SYGVKD. V lost 3 bases and J lost 9, with 18 bases in between. The CDR3 totals 14 residues. The CDR3 region is CAISESPLSQGQYF. The CDR3 coding sequence is TGTGCCATCAGTGAAAGCCCCCTCTCCCAGGGGCAGTACTTC.

The V call is TRBV6-1, the J call TRBJ2-5, with 11 bases identical to TRBD2. The DNA end is a closer match to TRBJ2-7, so the J assignment may be wrong. This CDR3 contains 16 residues. The germline V gene encodes CDR1 MNHNS and CDR2 SASEGT. The CDR3 nucleotides read TGTGCCAGCAGTGAACGAGGACTAGCGGGCACCTACGAGCAGTACTTC. Amino acid sequence: CASSERGLAGTYEQYF.

The rearrangement joins TRBV6-6 to TRBJ1-1; D gene unclear. Trimming removed 2 bases at V and 1 base at J, with 8 bases between. The germline V gene encodes CDR1 MNHNY and CDR2 SVGAGI (reference sequence). The CDR3 spans 14 residues. The CDR3 sequence is CASSYAGSNTEAFF. CDR3 DNA: TGTGCCAGCAGTTACGCCGGGTCGAACACTGAAGCTTTCTTT.

This clone appeared a single time. This chain uses TRBV28 with TRBJ2-7; 8 bases line up with TRBD2. Germline V gene sequence: CDR1 MDHEN, CDR2 SYDVKM. The CDR3 is 15 amino acids. V was pared by 4 bases and J by 7 bases, with 12 bases of the junction left unmatched. The CDR3 nucleotides read TGTGCCAGCAGTTCCCCCACGAGCGGGGGATGGGAGCAGTACTTC. As protein: CASSSPTSGGWEQYF.